This entry is about one T cell receptor beta chain. No antigen is known for it. The CDR3 regions of TCR beta were amplified from RNA transcripts. A first-round RT-PCR of the TCR CDR3 used the HTBI primer set. From the multiplex PCR reads, TCRdb called clonotypes with MiXCR, one entry per CDR3 protein. The sample lists 93,000 or so distinct CDR3 sequences, roughly 44% occurring once. This specimen belongs to a study of T cells in Graves' hyperthyroidism and ophthalmopathy. Uncontrolled infection, other autoimmune disease, pregnancy and lactation each barred patients from inclusion. PBMCs were sourced from less than 13 ml fresh peripheral blood. This CDR3 region has 16 residues. The V segment lost 4 bases and the J segment 2 bases; nucleotides outside the gene matches: 8. Germline assignment: CDR1 KGHDR and CDR2 SFDVKD. Study-level results: Stable hyperthyroidism was separated from ophthalmopathy by a model based on 13 V-J features.

This clonotype was obtained from a man aged 40-55 years with Graves' hyperthyroidism. The V call is TRBV24-1, the J call TRBJ2-7, with 9 bases that match TRBD1. Sequenced material: blood. The CDR3 sequence: CATSEKIGTGPYEQYF. The CDR3 coding sequence is TGTGCCACCAGTGAGAAAATCGGGACAGGGCCCTACGAGCAGTACTTC.